This T cell receptor (beta chain) was recovered during a study of T cell responses to AZD1222 COVID-19 vaccine. The overall study: Researchers grouped second doses given at about 4 or about 12 weeks into one pool. Whole-study findings and limits: Per reports, nearly half of all spike-specific TCRs target regions that are unmutated in variants. After two AZD1222 doses, spike-specific TCR breadth and depth rose versus day 0. Clonal diversity may have been underestimated, and the donors were mostly white British, with more females than males.

Notes on this clone: What it binds is not known.

The V and J ends lost 5 bases and 4 bases, in that order; junction bases with no gene match: 4. The CDR3 consists of 15 residues. Germline V CDR1 and CDR2: SGHTA, FQGTGA. Produced via immunoSEQ multiplex PCR; TCRdb's table is partial and in-frame only. This table holds 150,000 or so clones, less than 95% found once. The TCR sequence derives from an adult in good health. The sequenced sample was peripheral blood, obtained on day 0 of AZD1222 vaccination. The chain employs TRBV7-3 and TRBJ2-2; 10 nucleotides match TRBD1. The CDR3 spells CASSPTGGLTGELFF. The DNA of the CDR3 is TGTGCCAGCAGCCCGACAGGGGGCCTCACCGGGGAGCTGTTTTTT.